This T cell receptor beta chain was identified during a study of shared clonotypes between healthy human individuals. Concerning this clone: Antigen specificity is unknown.

Naive-designated CD8 cells lacked CD45RO, were positively enriched for CCR7, and omitted terminally differentiated effector memory CD45RA+ cells. Deep was the level at which the assay was run. Genomic DNA per cell subset filled all wells of several immunoSEQ plates. Measured with immunoSEQ multiplex PCR; TCRdb has only the in-frame clones, and not every one. Here the sample spans millions of clones, approximately 94% being singletons. Study-wide findings and caveats: Since donors were few, the genetic and exposure-history diversity represented was limited.

Trimming cost V 5 bases and J 3 bases; bases outside gene matches: 4. CDR1 and CDR2 from the germline V gene are SNHLY and FYNNEI. The CDR3 loop spans 13 amino acids. The sequencing input was naive CD8+ T cells sorted from blood. V is TRBV2 and J is TRBJ2-7, with 7 bases that match TRBD1. The sequence came from a man younger than 35 in good health. CDR3 region: CASSLQGIYEQYF. CDR3 DNA: TGTGCCAGCAGTTTACAGGGGATCTACGAGCAGTACTTC. Using reference TRBV2 and TRBJ2-7 for the parts outside the CDR3, the full variable domain is EPEVTQTPSHQVTQMGQEVILRCVPISNHLYFYWYRQILGQKVEFLVSFYNNEISEKSEIFDDQFSVERPDGSNFTLKIRSTKLEDSAMYFCASSLQGIYEQYFGPGTRLTVT.